The subject of this entry is one T cell receptor beta chain. Assay: immunoSEQ multiplex PCR; the TCRdb copy retains only in-frame clones and omits some. Of 10,000 to 15,000 clones in the sample, 79% were seen once. V gave up 4 bases and J gave up 0 bases; unmatched junction bases: 11. CDR1 and CDR2 from the germline V gene are GTSNPN and SVGIG (reference sequence). The CDR3 has 17 residues. This entry belongs to a study of technical replicates of blood from a few donors. The V and J genes are TRBV30 and TRBJ2-2, with TRBD2 identical over 7 bases. Input material: PBMCs. The TCR was taken from a human donor in good health. CDR3 DNA sequence: TGTGCCTGGACCCAAGCCCCTAGCGGCCCGAACACCGGGGAGCTGTTTTTT. Its translation: CAWTQAPSGPNTGELFF.